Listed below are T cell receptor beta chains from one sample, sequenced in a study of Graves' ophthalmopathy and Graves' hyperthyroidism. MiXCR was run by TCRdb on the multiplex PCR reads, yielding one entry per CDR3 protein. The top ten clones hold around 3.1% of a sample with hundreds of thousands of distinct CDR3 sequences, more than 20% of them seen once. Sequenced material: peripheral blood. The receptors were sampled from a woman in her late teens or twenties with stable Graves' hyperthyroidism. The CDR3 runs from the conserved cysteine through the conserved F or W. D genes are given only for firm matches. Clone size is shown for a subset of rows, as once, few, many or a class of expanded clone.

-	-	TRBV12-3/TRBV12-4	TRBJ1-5	CASSLKWDQPQHF	TGTGCCAGCAGTTTAAAATGGGATCAGCCCCAGCATTTT
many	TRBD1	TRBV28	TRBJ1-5	CASSVGQVGGNQPQHF	TGTGCCAGCAGTGTAGGACAGGTGGGGGGCAATCAGCCCCAGCATTTT
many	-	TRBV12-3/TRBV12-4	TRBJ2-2	CASSQSGTGELFF	TGTGCCAGCAGTCAGAGTGGAACCGGGGAGCTGTTTTTT
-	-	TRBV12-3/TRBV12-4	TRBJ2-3	CASSLRADTLMQYF	TGTGCCAGCAGTTTAAGGGCAGACACGCTAATGCAGTATTTT
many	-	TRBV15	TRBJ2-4	CATGSKNIQYF	TGTGCCACCGGGTCCAAAAACATTCAGTACTTC
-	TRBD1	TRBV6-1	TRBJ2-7	CASRTTGVVYEQYF	TGTGCCAGCAGAACGACAGGGGTCGTCTACGAGCAGTACTTC
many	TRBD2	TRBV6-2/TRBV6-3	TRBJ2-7	CASSSSPGTSGTYEQYF	TGTGCCAGCAGTTCCTCGCCCGGGACTAGCGGTACCTACGAGCAGTACTTC
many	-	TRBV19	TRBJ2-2	CASNPWVAGTGELFF	TGTGCCAGTAACCCTTGGGTGGCCGGTACCGGGGAGCTGTTTTTT
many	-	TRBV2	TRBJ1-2	CASHRDYGYTF	TGTGCCAGCCACAGGGACTATGGCTACACCTTC
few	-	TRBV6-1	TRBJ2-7	CASRRGGGPSYEQYF	TGTGCCAGCCGGAGGGGAGGGGGTCCGTCCTACGAGCAGTACTTC
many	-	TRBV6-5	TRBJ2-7	CASSYSDSNEQYF	TGTGCCAGCAGTTACTCGGACAGCAACGAGCAGTACTTC
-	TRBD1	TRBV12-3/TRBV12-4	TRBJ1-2	CASMPGQGDYTF	TGTGCCAGCATGCCGGGACAGGGGGACTACACCTTC
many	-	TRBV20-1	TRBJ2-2	CSALRPAGELFF	TGCAGTGCCCTAAGGCCCGCTGGGGAGCTGTTTTTT
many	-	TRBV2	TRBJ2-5	CASSDFRGTAATQYF	TGTGCCAGCAGTGATTTCCGGGGGACAGCGGCGACCCAGTACTTC
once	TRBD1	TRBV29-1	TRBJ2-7	CSAGTGGWEQYF	TGCAGCGCCGGGACAGGGGGCTGGGAGCAGTACTTC
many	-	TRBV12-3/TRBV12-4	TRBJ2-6	CASSRNSGANVLTF	TGTGCCAGCAGTCGTAACTCTGGGGCCAACGTCCTGACTTTC
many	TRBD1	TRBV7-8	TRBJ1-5	CASSLTGGLFDQPQHF	TGTGCCAGCAGCTTAACAGGGGGCTTGTTCGATCAGCCCCAGCATTTT
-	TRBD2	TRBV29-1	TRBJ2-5	CSVPTSGRAGQETQYF	TGCAGCGTGCCGACTAGCGGGAGGGCCGGCCAAGAGACCCAGTACTTC
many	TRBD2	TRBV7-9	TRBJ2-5	CASSLAPGLAGVVETQYF	TGTGCCAGCAGCTTAGCACCCGGACTAGCGGGAGTAGTGGAGACCCAGTACTTC
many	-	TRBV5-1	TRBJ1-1	CASSLMPYAEAFF	TGCGCCAGCAGCTTGATGCCTTACGCTGAAGCTTTCTTT
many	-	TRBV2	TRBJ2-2	CASREEQGYTGELFF	TGTGCCAGCAGGGAAGAACAGGGTTACACCGGGGAGCTGTTTTTT
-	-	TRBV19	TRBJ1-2	CASSISASHYGYTF	TGTGCCAGTAGTATTTCCGCGTCCCACTATGGCTACACCTTC
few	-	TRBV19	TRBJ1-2	CATGDYGYTF	TGTGCCACAGGGGACTATGGCTACACCTTC
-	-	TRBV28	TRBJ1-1	CASSGNSGFTEAFF	TGTGCCAGCAGTGGGAATTCGGGATTCACTGAAGCTTTCTTT
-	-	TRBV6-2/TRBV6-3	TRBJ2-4	CASSYSPQGKNIKYF	TGTGCCAGCAGTTACTCCCCACAGGGAAAAAACATTAAGTACTTC
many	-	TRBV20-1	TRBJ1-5	CSARAQGLQPQHF	TGCAGTGCTAGAGCACAGGGTCTTCAGCCCCAGCATTTT
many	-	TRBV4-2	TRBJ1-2	CASSLGSAGANYGYTF	TGTGCCAGCAGCCTGGGGTCAGCAGGGGCTAACTATGGCTACACCTTC
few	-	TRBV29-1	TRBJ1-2	CSAGGVGILHGYTF	TGCAGCGCTGGTGGGGTCGGGATCCTCCATGGCTACACCTTC